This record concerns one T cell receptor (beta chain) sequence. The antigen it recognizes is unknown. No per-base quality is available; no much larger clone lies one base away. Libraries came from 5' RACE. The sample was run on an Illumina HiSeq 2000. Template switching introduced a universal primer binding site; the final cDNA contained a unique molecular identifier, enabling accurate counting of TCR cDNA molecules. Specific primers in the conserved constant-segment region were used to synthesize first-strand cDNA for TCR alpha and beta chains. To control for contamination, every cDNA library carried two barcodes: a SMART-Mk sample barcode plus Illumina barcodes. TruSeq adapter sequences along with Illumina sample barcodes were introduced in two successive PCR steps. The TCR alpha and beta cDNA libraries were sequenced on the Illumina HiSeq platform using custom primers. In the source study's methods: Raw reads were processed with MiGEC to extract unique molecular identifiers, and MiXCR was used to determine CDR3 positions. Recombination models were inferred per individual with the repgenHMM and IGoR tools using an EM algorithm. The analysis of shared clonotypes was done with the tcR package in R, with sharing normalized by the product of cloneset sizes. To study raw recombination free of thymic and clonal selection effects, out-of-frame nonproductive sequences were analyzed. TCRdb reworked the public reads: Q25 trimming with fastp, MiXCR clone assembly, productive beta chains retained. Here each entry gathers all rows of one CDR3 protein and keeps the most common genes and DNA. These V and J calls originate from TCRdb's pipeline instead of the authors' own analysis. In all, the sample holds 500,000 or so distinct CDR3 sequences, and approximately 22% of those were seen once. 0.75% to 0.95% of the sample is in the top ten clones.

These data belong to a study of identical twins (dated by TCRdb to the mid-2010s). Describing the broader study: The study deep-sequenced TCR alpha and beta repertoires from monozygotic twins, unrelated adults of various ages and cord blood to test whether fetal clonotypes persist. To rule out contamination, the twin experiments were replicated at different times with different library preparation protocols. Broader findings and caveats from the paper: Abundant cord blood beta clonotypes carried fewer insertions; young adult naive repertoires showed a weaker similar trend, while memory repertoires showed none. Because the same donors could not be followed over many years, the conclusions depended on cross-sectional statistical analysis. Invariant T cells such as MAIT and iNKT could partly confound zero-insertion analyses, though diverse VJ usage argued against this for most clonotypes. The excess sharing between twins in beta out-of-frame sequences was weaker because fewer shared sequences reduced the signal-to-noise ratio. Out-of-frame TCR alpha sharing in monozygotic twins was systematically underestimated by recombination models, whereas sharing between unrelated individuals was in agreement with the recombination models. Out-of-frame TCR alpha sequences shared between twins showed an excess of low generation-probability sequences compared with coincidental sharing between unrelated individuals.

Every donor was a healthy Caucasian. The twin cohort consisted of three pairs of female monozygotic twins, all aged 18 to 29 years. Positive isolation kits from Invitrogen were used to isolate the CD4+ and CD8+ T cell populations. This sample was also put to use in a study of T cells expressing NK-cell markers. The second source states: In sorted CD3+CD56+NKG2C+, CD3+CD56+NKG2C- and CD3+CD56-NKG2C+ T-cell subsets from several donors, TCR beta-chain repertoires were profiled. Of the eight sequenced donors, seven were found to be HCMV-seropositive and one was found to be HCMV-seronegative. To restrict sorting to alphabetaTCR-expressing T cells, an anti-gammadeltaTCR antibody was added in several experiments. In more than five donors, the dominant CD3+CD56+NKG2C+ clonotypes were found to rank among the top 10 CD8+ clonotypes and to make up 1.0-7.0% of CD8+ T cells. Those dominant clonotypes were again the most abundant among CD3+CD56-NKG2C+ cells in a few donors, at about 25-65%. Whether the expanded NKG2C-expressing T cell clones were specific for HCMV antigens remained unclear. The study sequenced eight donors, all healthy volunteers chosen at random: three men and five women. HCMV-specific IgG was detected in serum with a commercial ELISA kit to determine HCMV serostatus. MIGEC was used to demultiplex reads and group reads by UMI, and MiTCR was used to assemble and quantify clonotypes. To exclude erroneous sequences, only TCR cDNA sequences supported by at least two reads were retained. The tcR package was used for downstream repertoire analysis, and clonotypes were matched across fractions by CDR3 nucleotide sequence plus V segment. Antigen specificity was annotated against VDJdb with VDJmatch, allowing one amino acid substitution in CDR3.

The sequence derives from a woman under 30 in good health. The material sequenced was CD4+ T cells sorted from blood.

The bases are TGTGCCAGCAGTTTCGACAGGACGTACACTGAAGCTTTCTTT. The encoded protein is CASSFDRTYTEAFF. Recombination linked TRBV6-5 to TRBJ1-1; TRBD1 is possibly the D segment (6 matching bases). The CDR3 runs 14 amino acids, cysteine and phenylalanine included. Of all the DNA, just the CDR3 is kept, 42 bases in frame from base 1. Taken from the germline V gene, the CDR1 and CDR2 loops are MNHEY and SVGAGI. V loses 4 bases, J loses 3 bases, and the germline ends lie 12 bases apart.